The TCR beta chain described here comes from a study of shared clonotypes between healthy human individuals (dated by TCRdb to 2018 to 2020). Study-wide context: A couple of women and three men aged 18 to 49 years were included in the cohort. Per donor, leukapheresis produced somewhere between about 0.8 and 9 billion PBMCs. Blood TCR repertoires of 5 or 6 healthy adults were deeply sequenced to estimate repertoire size and the extent of clonotype sharing between individuals. Different laboratories and diverse techniques were used to prepare libraries and sequence TCR repertoires, to increase sequencing depth and limit assay-specific biases. For each donor, three plates each were used for CD4 naive and CD4 memory, two plates were used for CD8 naive, and one plate was used for CD8 memory.

CD8 naive samples consisted of CD45RO-negative cells that were positively selected for CCR7, yielding a CD45RA+CCR7+ population without TemRA cells. The donors were healthy, HIV-negative adults with no recently reported acute infections or vaccinations. All donors were Caucasian adults living in Nashville, Tennessee, USA. Blood was obtained by leukapheresis, after which PBMCs were separated by Ficoll-Histopaque density gradient centrifugation and cryopreserved in liquid nitrogen vapor phase. Analytical flow cytometry was used to check the purity and quantity of each magnetically sorted T cell population. From each sorted fraction, genomic DNA was isolated and quantified by UV absorbance on a Nanodrop 2000c. As for this clone: Its antigen is unknown. Base qualities are not recorded, but no much larger clone differs from it by a single base.

TCR CDR3 regions were amplified from genomic DNA by multiplex PCR using the deep immunoSEQ assay. Genomic DNA extracted from each cell subset was distributed evenly over all wells of several immunoSEQ 96-well plates, and each plate served as one replicate. Each replicate PCR for sorted subsets received roughly 0.2 ug genomic DNA, equal to about 30,000 T cell genomes. Purified libraries were quantified with a Qubit 3.0 fluorometer, sized on a Bioanalyzer 2100, and re-quantified with the KAPA Library Quantification kit. A separate single-read 150-cycle Illumina NextSeq 550 flow cell was used to sequence each immunoSEQ 96-well plate. The authors' analysis ran thus. Because the immunoSEQ output held only junctional sequences and lacked quality scores, the filtering could not match the filtering applied to full-length reads. To assign V/J genes and CDR3, sequences were annotated using PyIR, a Python wrapper for IgBLAST v1.9, with IMGT germline references. Reads with weak V/J assignments (E-value above 1e-6), missing CDR3, stop codons, out-of-frame junctions, or ambiguous translated residues were removed. V3J clonotypes were defined as sequences sharing the same inferred V gene, J gene, and CDR3 amino acid sequence. To compute the percentage overlap between repertoires, the number of shared unique clonotypes was divided by the size of the smaller repertoire. Repertoire richness was assessed with RTK rarefaction, the Chao1 estimator, and Recon v2.1 estimates of unobserved clonotypes. OLGA was used to compute generation probabilities for all TCRbeta clonotypes that the gDNA method yielded from a handful of donors. The table was pulled from immuneACCESS by TCRdb, which kept in-frame rearrangements only. Such tables lose some clones; where checked, under half of the loss comes from unresolved V genes, and the rest has no known cause. That table furnishes V, J and clone size, whereas the DNA furnished D and trimming. For this sample the table gives just over 2,000,000 clones, of which approximately 94% were detected only once. Together, the top ten hold around 1.1% of the sample.

Overall results and qualifications from the work: Because the study included a small number of donors, the genetic and exposure-history diversity represented was limited. Sharing across a few donors was observed for around 5% of naive CD4, 3.5% of naive CD8, about 2.3% of memory CD4, and roughly 0.4% of memory CD8 clonotypes. Pairwise subsampling indicated that sequencing depth was expected to affect the degree of clonotype sharing among donors. Naive subsets generally had larger estimated clonotype richness than memory subsets. Sampling was limited to blood, and TCR repertoires in tissue likely differ from TCR repertoires in blood. Compared with non-shared clonotypes, the clonotypes found in all four sorted-subset donors had higher generation probabilities. Incomplete sequencing was indicated by rarefaction of sorted-subset datasets, despite the large sequencing depth.

CDR3 length: 15 amino acids, cysteine to phenylalanine. Of the read, only the CDR3 DNA is kept; its 45 bases are in frame from base 1. V was cut back by 5 bases and J by 0 bases, leaving a gap of 13 bases between them. CDR1 WNHNN and CDR2 SYGVQD are derived from the germline V gene (reference sequence). Specimen: naive CD8+ T cells sorted from blood. Explained via the paper, the cell subset or site label denotes: CD45RA+CCR7+. The source is a man between 18 and 29 years old in good health. The rearranged segments are TRBV10-1 and TRBJ1-1, and TRBD1 may be the D gene, going by 5 matching bases. Read as DNA, the sequence is TGCGCCAGCAGTTCCGACAGCAGTATGAACACTGAAGCTTTCTTT. Protein translation: CASSSDSSMNTEAFF.